A selection of T cell receptor beta chains follows, all from one sample in a study of blood T cell repertoires in COVID-19. The assay was immunoSEQ multiplex PCR, and TCRdb's table has in-frame clones only and misses some. The sample lists a few hundred thousand clones; about nine tenths were seen once. The sample comprised PBMCs or T cells enriched from blood (not recorded which). The receptors were gathered from a woman aged 45 to 65 who had been exposed to COVID-19. Each CDR3 is given with its conserved first and last residue. Fields, in order: J gene, D gene, V gene, CDR3 DNA, CDR3 protein. The D gene is left open where the match is weak.

TRBJ2-7,TRBD2,TRBV15,TGTGCCACCAGCAGAGATTATACCTGGACTAGCCTCTCCTACGAGCAGTACTTC,CATSRDYTWTSLSYEQYF
TRBJ1-1,NA,TRBV5-1,TGCGCCAGCAGCTTAGTCCGGGACATCGGGACATGGGGGTACACTGAAGCTTTCTTT,CASSLVRDIGTWGYTEAFF
TRBJ2-7,NA,TRBV11-2,TGTGCCAGCAGCTTAGGGCGCAGGGCCTACGAGCAGTACTTC,CASSLGRRAYEQYF
TRBJ1-2,TRBD1,TRBV6-5,TGTGCCAGCGGACAGGGGGCGGACTATGGCTACACCTTC,CASGQGADYGYTF
TRBJ2-2,NA,TRBV2,TGTGCCAGCAGTGACCCCCGGTGGACCGGGGAGCTGTTTTTT,CASSDPRWTGELFF
TRBJ1-1,TRBD1,TRBV6-5,TGTGCCAGCAGTCCCCTCCCACAGGGGGCTGCCGCTTTCTTT,CASSPLPQGAAAFF
TRBJ1-2,TRBD1,TRBV14,TGTGCCAGCAGCCAAGATTGGACAGGGAAGGCCTATGGCTACACCTTC,CASSQDWTGKAYGYTF
TRBJ1-2,NA,TRBV7-2,TGTGCCAGCAGCTTAGCGTTGTATCGGGGTTCAAACTATGGCTACACCTTC,CASSLALYRGSNYGYTF
TRBJ1-1,NA,TRBV5-1,TGCGCCAGCAGCTTGACAGGGCAGATTGGAATGAACACTGAAGCTTTCTTT,CASSLTGQIGMNTEAFF
TRBJ2-7,TRBD2,TRBV27,TGTGCCAGCATCAAGGCTAGCGGCAATTACGAGCAGTACTTC,CASIKASGNYEQYF
TRBJ2-1,TRBD2,TRBV14,TGTGCCAGCAGCCAAGATCCGGGGGGGGAATGGTTCTTC,CASSQDPGGEWFF
TRBJ1-2,TRBD1,TRBV19,TGTGCCAGTAGGCCAGGGGGCGCGATTGGGTATGGCTACACCTTC,CASRPGGAIGYGYTF
TRBJ2-7,NA,TRBV4-2,TGTGCCAGCAGCCCTAAGGAAACAGGGCCGTTCAACGAGCAGTACTTC,CASSPKETGPFNEQYF
TRBJ2-1,NA,TRBV7-2,TGTGCCAGCAGCTTAGGGCGGGGCTCCTACAATGAGCAGTTCTTC,CASSLGRGSYNEQFF
TRBJ2-3,TRBD1,TRBV7-6,TGTGCCAGCAGCGGACAGGGGGCAATCACAGATACGCAGTATTTT,CASSGQGAITDTQYF
TRBJ1-5,NA,TRBV4-1,TGCGCCAGCAGCCAAGATGGGAGGGGCGCGAATCAGCCCCAGCATTTT,CASSQDGRGANQPQHF